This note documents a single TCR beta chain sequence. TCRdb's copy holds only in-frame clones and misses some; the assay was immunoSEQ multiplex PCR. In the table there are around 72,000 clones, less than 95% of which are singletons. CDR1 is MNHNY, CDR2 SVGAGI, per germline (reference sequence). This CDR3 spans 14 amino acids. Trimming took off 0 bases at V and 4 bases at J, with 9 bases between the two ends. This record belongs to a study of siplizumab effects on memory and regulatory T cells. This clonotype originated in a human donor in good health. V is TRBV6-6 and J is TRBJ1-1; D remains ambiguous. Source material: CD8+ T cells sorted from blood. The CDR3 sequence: CASSYSMGSTEAFF. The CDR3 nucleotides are TGTGCCAGCAGTTACTCGATGGGTAGCACTGAAGCTTTCTTT.